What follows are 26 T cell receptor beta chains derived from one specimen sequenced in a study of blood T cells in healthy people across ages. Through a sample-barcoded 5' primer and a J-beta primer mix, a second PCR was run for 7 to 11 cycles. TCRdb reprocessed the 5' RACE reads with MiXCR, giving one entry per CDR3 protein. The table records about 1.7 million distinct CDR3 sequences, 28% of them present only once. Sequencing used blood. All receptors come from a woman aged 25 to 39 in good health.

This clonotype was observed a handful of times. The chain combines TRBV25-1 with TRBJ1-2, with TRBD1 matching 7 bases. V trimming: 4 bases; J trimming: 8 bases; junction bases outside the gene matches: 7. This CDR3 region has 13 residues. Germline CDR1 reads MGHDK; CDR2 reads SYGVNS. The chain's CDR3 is CASSGGQARGYTF. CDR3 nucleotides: TGTGCCAGCAGTGGAGGACAGGCCCGAGGCTACACCTTC.

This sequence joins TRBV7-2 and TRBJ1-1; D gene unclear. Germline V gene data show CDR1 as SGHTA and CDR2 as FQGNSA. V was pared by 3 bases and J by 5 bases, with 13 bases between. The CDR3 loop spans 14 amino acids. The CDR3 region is CASSLRGGRTEAFF. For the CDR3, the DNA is TGTGCCAGCAGCTTGCGGGGAGGGAGAACTGAAGCTTTCTTT.

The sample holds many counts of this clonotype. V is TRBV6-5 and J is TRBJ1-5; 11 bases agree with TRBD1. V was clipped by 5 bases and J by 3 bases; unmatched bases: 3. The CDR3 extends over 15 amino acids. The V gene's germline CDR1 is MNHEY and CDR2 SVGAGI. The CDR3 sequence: CASSLDRGPNQPQHF. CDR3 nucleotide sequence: TGTGCCAGCAGTCTGGACAGGGGGCCCAATCAGCCCCAGCATTTT.

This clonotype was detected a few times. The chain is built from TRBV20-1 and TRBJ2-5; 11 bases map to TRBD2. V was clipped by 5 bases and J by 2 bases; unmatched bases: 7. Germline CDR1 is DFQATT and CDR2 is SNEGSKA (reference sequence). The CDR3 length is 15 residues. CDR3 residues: CSASGTSGRQETQYF. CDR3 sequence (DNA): TGCAGTGCTTCCGGGACTAGCGGACGGCAAGAGACCCAGTACTTC.

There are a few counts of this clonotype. The CDR3 DNA reads TGTGCCAGCAGCTTAGTAGCGGGGGCGAAAGAGACCCAGTACTTC. Translating gives CASSLVAGAKETQYF. The rearrangement joins TRBV7-2 to TRBJ2-5; 9 bases match TRBD2. Germline trimming cut 1 base from V and 3 bases from J; bases unmatched to any gene: 3. CDR1 is SGHTA and CDR2 is FQGNSA in the germline V gene. The CDR3 runs to 15 residues.

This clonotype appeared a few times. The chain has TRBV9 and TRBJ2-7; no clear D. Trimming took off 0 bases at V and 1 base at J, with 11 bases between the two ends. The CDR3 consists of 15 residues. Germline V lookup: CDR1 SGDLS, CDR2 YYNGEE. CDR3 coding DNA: TGTGCCAGCAGCGTAGCTCCCGATCTTTCCTACGAGCAGTACTTC. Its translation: CASSVAPDLSYEQYF.

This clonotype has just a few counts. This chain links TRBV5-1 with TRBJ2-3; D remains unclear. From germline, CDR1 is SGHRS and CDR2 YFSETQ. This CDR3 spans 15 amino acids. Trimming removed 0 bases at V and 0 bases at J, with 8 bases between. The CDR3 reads CASSLDKTSTDTQYF. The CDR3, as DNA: TGCGCCAGCAGCTTGGACAAAACTAGCACAGATACGCAGTATTTT.

The CDR3 nucleotides are TGTGCCAGCAGCGTAAATGTGCGCGAGCAGTACTTC. It is translated as CASSVNVREQYF. The chain links TRBV9 to TRBJ2-7; D unresolved. The V and J ends lost 1 base and 6 bases respectively, with 8 bases between them. The CDR3 runs 12 residues. The germline CDR1 and CDR2 sequences are SGDLS and YYNGEE.

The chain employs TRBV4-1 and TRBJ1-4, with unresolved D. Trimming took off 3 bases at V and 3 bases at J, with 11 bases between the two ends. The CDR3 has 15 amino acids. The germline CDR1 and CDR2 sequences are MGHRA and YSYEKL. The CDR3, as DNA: TGCGCCAGCAGCCATGCAGGATTGGCTAATGAAAAACTGTTTTTT. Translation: CASSHAGLANEKLFF.

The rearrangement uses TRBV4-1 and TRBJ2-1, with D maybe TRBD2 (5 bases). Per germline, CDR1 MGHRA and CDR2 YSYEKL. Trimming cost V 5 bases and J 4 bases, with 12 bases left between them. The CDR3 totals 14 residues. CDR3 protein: CASSSQTGYNEQFF. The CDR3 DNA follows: TGCGCCAGCAGCTCTCAGACGGGGTACAATGAGCAGTTCTTC.

The DNA for the CDR3 is TGTGCCAGCGGACGACTAGCGCCGACAGATACGCAGTATTTT. Protein sequence: CASGRLAPTDTQYF. The rearrangement joins TRBV7-9 to TRBJ2-3; the match to TRBD2 covers 8 bases. Germline trimming cut 8 bases from V and 3 bases from J; bases unmatched to any gene: 7. CDR3 length: 14 residues. Germline V gene lookup returns CDR1 SEHNR and CDR2 FQNEAQ (reference sequence).

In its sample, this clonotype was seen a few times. The CDR3 region has the DNA TGCGCCAGCAGCACCACGACCATAATGGGGTCCTACAATGAGCAGTTCTTC. It translates to CASSTTTIMGSYNEQFF. The chain links TRBV5-1 to TRBJ2-1; D gene unclear. The CDR3 is 17 residues long. Germline-derived CDR1 and CDR2 are SGHRS and YFSETQ. Trimming shortened V by 4 bases and J by 1 base, and 18 bases separated the two germline ends.

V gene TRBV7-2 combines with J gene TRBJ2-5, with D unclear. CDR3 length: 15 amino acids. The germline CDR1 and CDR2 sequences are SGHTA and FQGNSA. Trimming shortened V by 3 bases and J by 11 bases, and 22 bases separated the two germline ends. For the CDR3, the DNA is TGTGCCAGCAGCTTTGATCGAGCGAGCGACAATGAGCAGTACTTC. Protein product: CASSFDRASDNEQYF.

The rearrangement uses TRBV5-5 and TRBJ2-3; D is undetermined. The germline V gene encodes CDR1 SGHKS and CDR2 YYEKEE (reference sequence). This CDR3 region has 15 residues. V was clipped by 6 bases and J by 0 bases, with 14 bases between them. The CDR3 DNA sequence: TGTGCCAGCAACATAGGGTACGGGAGCACAGATACGCAGTATTTT. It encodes CASNIGYGSTDTQYF.

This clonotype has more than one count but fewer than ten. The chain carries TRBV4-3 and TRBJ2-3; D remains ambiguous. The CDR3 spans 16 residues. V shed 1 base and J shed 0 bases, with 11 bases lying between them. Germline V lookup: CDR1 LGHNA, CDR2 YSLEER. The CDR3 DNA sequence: TGCGCCAGCAGCCAAGGTCGGGTCTCCAGCACAGATACGCAGTATTTT. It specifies CASSQGRVSSTDTQYF.

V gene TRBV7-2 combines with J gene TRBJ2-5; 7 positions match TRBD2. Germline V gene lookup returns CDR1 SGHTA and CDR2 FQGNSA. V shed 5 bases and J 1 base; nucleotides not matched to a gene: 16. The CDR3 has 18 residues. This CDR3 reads CASSPPGLTGALQETQYF. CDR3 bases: TGTGCCAGCAGCCCACCGGGACTAACGGGAGCCCTCCAAGAGACCCAGTACTTC.

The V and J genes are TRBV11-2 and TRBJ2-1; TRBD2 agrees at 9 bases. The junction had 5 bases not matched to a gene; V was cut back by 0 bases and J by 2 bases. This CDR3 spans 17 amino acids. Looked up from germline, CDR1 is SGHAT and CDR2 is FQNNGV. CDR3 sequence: CASSLDRTSATYNEQFF. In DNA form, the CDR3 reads TGTGCCAGCAGCTTAGACCGGACTAGCGCGACCTACAATGAGCAGTTCTTC.

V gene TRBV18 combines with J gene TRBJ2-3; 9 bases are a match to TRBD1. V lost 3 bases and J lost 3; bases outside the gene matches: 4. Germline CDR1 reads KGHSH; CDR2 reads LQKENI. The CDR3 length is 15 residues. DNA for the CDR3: TGTGCCAGCTCACCGAGGACAGGGGAGACAGATACGCAGTATTTT. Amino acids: CASSPRTGETDTQYF. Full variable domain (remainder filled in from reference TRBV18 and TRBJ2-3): NAGVMQNPRHLVRRRGQEARLRCSPMKGHSHVYWYRQLPEEGLKFMVYLQKENIIDESGMPKERFSAEFPKEGPSILRIQQVVRGDSAAYFCASSPRTGETDTQYFGPGTRLTVL.

CDR3 protein: CASSKTVKETQYF. In DNA form, the CDR3 reads TGTGCCAGCAGTAAAACAGTTAAAGAGACCCAGTACTTC. The J gene is TRBJ2-5, the V gene TRBV6-5, with D uncertain. The CDR3 has 13 residues. The germline gives CDR1 MNHEY, CDR2 SVGAGI. Trimming shortened V by 5 bases and J by 3 bases, and 10 bases separated the two germline ends.

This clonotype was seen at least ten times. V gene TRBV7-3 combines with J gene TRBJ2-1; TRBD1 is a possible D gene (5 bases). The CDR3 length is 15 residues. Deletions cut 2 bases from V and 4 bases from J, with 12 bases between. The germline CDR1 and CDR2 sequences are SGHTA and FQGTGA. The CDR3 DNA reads TGTGCCAGCAGCTTACAAGGTCAGGGTTACAATGAGCAGTTCTTC. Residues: CASSLQGQGYNEQFF.

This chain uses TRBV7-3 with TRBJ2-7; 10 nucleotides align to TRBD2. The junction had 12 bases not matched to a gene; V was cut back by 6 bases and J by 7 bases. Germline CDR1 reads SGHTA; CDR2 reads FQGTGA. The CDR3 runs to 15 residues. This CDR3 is CASSRGSSGGIEQYF. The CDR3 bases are TGTGCCAGCAGTCGGGGGTCTAGCGGGGGCATTGAGCAGTACTTC.

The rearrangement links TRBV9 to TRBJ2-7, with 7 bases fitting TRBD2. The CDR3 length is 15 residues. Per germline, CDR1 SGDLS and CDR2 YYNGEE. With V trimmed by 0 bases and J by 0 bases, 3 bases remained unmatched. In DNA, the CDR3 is TGTGCCAGCAGCGTAGAAGCGGGGTCCTCCTACGAGCAGTACTTC. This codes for CASSVEAGSSYEQYF.

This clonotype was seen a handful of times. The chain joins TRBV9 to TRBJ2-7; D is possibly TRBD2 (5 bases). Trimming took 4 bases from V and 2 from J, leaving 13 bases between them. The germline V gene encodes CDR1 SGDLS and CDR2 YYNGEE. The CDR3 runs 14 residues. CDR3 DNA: TGTGCCAGCAGCTCCCATCTAGCAACCTACGAGCAGTACTTC. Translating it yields CASSSHLATYEQYF.

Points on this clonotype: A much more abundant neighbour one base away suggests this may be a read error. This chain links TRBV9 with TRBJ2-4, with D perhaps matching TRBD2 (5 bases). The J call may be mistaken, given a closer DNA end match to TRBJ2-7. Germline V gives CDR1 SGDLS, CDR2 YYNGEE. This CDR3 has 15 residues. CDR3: CASSIEGGGSYEQYF. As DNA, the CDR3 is TGTGCCAGCAGCATAGAAGGAGGAGGCTCCTACGAGCAGTACTTC.

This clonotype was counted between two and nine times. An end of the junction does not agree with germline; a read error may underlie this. DNA for the CDR3: TGCGCCAGCAGTTTGGGGACAGGAAAGGCAACTAATGAAAAACTGTTTTTT. Its protein product is CASSLGTGKATNEKLFF. The chain has TRBV5-1 and TRBJ1-4; 8 bases align to TRBD1. The CDR3 has 17 amino acids. Germline V gene lookup returns CDR1 SGHRS and CDR2 YFSETQ.

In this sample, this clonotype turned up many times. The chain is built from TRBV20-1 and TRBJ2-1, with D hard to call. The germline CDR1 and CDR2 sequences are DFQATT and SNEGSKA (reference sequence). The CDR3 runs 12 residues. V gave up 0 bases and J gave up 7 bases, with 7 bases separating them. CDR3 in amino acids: CSAREDGNEQFF. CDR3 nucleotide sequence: TGCAGTGCTAGAGAGGACGGAAATGAGCAGTTCTTC.